The rows below give T cell receptor beta chains drawn from one sample of a study of blood T cell repertoires in COVID-19. Profiled with immunoSEQ multiplex PCR; TCRdb holds only in-frame clones, not every one. The table lists about 45,000 clones, around four fifths of them singletons. The source material was peripheral blood. Every receptor here comes from a man aged 50-59 years with active COVID-19. Both conserved end residues are part of each CDR3. The order of the fields is clone size, J gene, V gene, D gene, CDR3 protein, CDR3 DNA. D genes are given only for firm matches. Only part of the rows carry a size: once, few, many, or a class if the clone is expanded.

>-|TRBJ1-4|TRBV28|TRBD1
CASSTPGTGAEKLFF
TGTGCCAGCAGCACCCCCGGGACAGGGGCCGAAAAACTGTTTTTT
>-|TRBJ2-5|TRBV28|-
CATGKGTQYF
TGTGCCACCGGGAAAGGGACCCAGTACTTC
>once|TRBJ2-5|TRBV3-1/TRBV3-2|TRBD1
CASSQPTGIETQYF
TGTGCCAGCAGCCAACCGACAGGGATTGAGACCCAGTACTTC
>-|TRBJ2-3|TRBV4-3|-
CASSQALTDTQYF
TGCGCCAGCAGCCAAGCGTTAACAGATACGCAGTATTTT
>-|TRBJ2-1|TRBV9|-
CASSVVGVSEQFF
TGTGCCAGCAGCGTAGTAGGGGTGAGTGAGCAGTTCTTC
>once|TRBJ2-2|TRBV5-4|TRBD2
CASSPGRLAGAANTGELFF
TGTGCCAGCAGCCCCGGGAGACTAGCGGGGGCCGCGAACACCGGGGAGCTGTTTTTT
>-|TRBJ2-1|TRBV19|TRBD2
CASTERERVHEQFF
TGTGCCAGTACCGAGCGGGAGAGGGTCCATGAGCAGTTCTTC
>-|TRBJ1-2|TRBV5-1|-
CASSINPTDIYGYTF
TGCGCCAGCAGCATAAACCCGACAGACATCTATGGCTACACCTTC
>-|TRBJ2-7|TRBV5-1|-
CASSLYPGVQEEQYF
TGCGCCAGCAGCTTGTATCCAGGGGTACAAGAGGAGCAGTACTTC
>-|TRBJ1-3|TRBV5-6|TRBD1
CASSRDRGIVGNTIYF
TGTGCCAGCAGTCGAGACAGGGGGATTGTAGGAAACACCATATATTTT
>-|TRBJ2-5|TRBV6-2/TRBV6-3|TRBD1
CASSISRTGGETQYF
TGTGCCAGCAGTATTAGCCGGACAGGGGGAGAGACCCAGTACTTC
>once|TRBJ2-3|TRBV19|TRBD1
CASSTTGTGAHGGTQYF
TGTGCCAGTAGTACCACCGGGACAGGGGCCCATGGGGGAACGCAGTATTTT
>-|TRBJ2-1|TRBV4-2|-
CASSLWADEQFF
TGTGCCAGCAGCCTATGGGCAGATGAGCAGTTCTTC
>-|TRBJ1-3|TRBV6-5|-
CASSKQGYSGNTIYF
TGTGCCAGCAGCAAACAGGGATACTCTGGAAACACCATATATTTT
>-|TRBJ2-1|TRBV7-3|TRBD2
CASSLRLAGGGEQFF
TGTGCCAGCAGCTTACGACTAGCGGGAGGAGGAGAGCAGTTCTTC
>once|TRBJ2-7|TRBV3-1/TRBV3-2|TRBD1
CASARGQMGSYEQYF
TGTGCCAGCGCCAGGGGACAGATGGGCTCCTACGAGCAGTACTTC
>-|TRBJ1-6|TRBV7-8|TRBD1
CASSPDRGLTPLHF
TGTGCCAGCAGCCCGGACAGGGGGCTTACACCCCTCCACTTT
>once|TRBJ1-1|TRBV12-3/TRBV12-4|-
CASIPGSKTEAFF
TGTGCCAGCATCCCTGGTTCTAAGACTGAAGCTTTCTTT
>-|TRBJ2-2|TRBV23-1|TRBD2
CASSQWETVLSGSTDTGELFF
TGCGCCAGCAGTCAATGGGAGACGGTGCTTAGCGGGAGTACGGACACCGGGGAGCTGTTTTTT
>-|TRBJ2-7|TRBV19|TRBD1
CASSFSGTGGRKGYEQYF
TGTGCCAGTAGTTTCTCCGGGACAGGGGGTCGGAAGGGATACGAGCAGTACTTC
>-|TRBJ2-5|TRBV5-1|TRBD2
CASSEGLAGGVSETQYF
TGCGCCAGCAGCGAGGGACTAGCGGGAGGTGTGTCAGAGACCCAGTACTTC
>-|TRBJ2-1|TRBV7-9|TRBD1
CASSLLGQGSLEQFF
TGTGCCAGCAGCTTACTGGGACAGGGGTCCCTAGAGCAGTTCTTC
>-|TRBJ1-5|TRBV6-5|TRBD1
CASSRGGSDQPQHF
TGTGCCAGCAGTCGAGGGGGCTCGGATCAGCCCCAGCATTTT
>-|TRBJ2-1|TRBV6-8|-
CASSIPVRGSYNEQFF
TGTGCCAGCAGTATACCCGTTAGGGGCTCCTACAATGAGCAGTTCTTC
>-|TRBJ1-2|TRBV19|-
CASSPGVNYGYTF
TGTGCCAGTAGCCCGGGAGTGAACTATGGCTACACCTTC
>-|TRBJ2-1|TRBV5-1|-
CASSLGSGGANEQFF
TGCGCCAGCAGCTTGGGCAGCGGAGGGGCCAATGAGCAGTTCTTC
>-|TRBJ2-5|TRBV5-5|-
CASSLGASQETQYF
TGTGCCAGCAGCTTGGGGGCCAGTCAAGAGACCCAGTACTTC
>-|TRBJ1-5|TRBV5-1|-
CASSLDDGLDQPQHF
TGCGCCAGCAGCTTGGATGACGGACTTGATCAGCCCCAGCATTTT
>-|TRBJ1-6|TRBV5-1|TRBD1
CASSRTGNSPLHF
TGCGCCAGCAGCAGGACAGGAAACTCACCCCTCCACTTT
>-|TRBJ2-7|TRBV12-3/TRBV12-4|-
CASSPGVKQYF
TGTGCCAGCAGCCCCGGAGTAAAGCAGTACTTC
>-|TRBJ2-5|TRBV19|TRBD2
CASSLIGASGQETQYF
TGTGCCAGTAGTTTGATTGGGGCTAGCGGGCAAGAGACCCAGTACTTC
>once|TRBJ1-3|TRBV3-1/TRBV3-2|-
CASSQGGSSGNTIYF
TGTGCCAGCAGCCAGGGGGGAAGCTCTGGAAACACCATATATTTT
>-|TRBJ2-7|TRBV6-6|TRBD2
CASRNAGGGGYEQYF
TGTGCCAGCCGCAATGCGGGGGGGGGAGGATACGAGCAGTACTTC
>-|TRBJ1-6|TRBV10-3|TRBD1
CAISDLGQGAIPLHF
TGTGCCATCAGTGATTTAGGACAGGGGGCAATACCCCTCCACTTT
>-|TRBJ2-2|TRBV18|TRBD2
CASSPSSGRTNTGELFF
TGTGCCAGCTCCCCGTCTAGCGGCAGGACGAACACCGGGGAGCTGTTTTTT
>-|TRBJ2-3|TRBV28|-
CASSSRAGWGPDTQYF
TGTGCCAGCAGTTCCCGCGCGGGGTGGGGTCCAGATACGCAGTATTTT
>-|TRBJ1-1|TRBV4-2|-
CASSQSGQFMTFF
TGTGCCAGCAGCCAATCTGGACAGTTCATGACTTTCTTT
>-|TRBJ2-7|TRBV6-1|TRBD1
CASSEWGQGAYEQYF
TGTGCCAGCAGTGAATGGGGACAGGGCGCCTACGAGCAGTACTTC
>once|TRBJ2-5|TRBV9|TRBD2
CASSVDRLAGETQYF
TGTGCCAGCAGCGTAGATCGTCTAGCGGGAGAGACCCAGTACTTC
>-|TRBJ2-7|TRBV14|TRBD1
CASSRTGVPYEQYF
TGTGCCAGCAGCCGCACAGGGGTCCCCTACGAGCAGTACTTC
>-|TRBJ1-6|TRBV19|TRBD1
CASTFGQGEAPLHF
TGTGCCAGTACCTTTGGACAGGGGGAGGCACCCCTCCACTTT